A selection of T cell receptor beta chains follows, all from one sample in a study of cytomegalovirus exposure and HLA in healthy donors. Generated by immunoSEQ multiplex PCR, the TCRdb table keeps only in-frame clones and is missing some. The data show about 130,000 clones, 75% to 90% seen once. Sample: PBMCs. The origin of the receptors is a middle-aged woman in good health and CMV-seronegative. Each CDR3 is given with its conserved first and last residue. D genes are given only for firm matches. Some rows mark clone size as missing; the rest say once, few, many or name a class of expanded clone.

V gene: TRBV27; clone size: -; J gene: TRBJ2-7; D gene: -; CDR3 protein: CASSSHQISYEQYF; CDR3 DNA: TGTGCCAGCAGTTCCCATCAGATCTCCTACGAGCAGTACTTC
V gene: TRBV4-3; clone size: few; J gene: TRBJ1-2; D gene: TRBD1; CDR3 protein: CASSQDSGTGGYGYTF; CDR3 DNA: TGCGCCAGCAGCCAAGATTCGGGGACAGGGGGCTATGGCTACACCTTC
V gene: TRBV28; clone size: -; J gene: TRBJ1-4; D gene: -; CDR3 protein: CASSGRVYEKLFF; CDR3 DNA: TGTGCCAGCAGTGGCAGGGTTTACGAAAAACTGTTTTTT
V gene: TRBV7-9; clone size: -; J gene: TRBJ1-1; D gene: -; CDR3 protein: CASSSEGLYTEAFF; CDR3 DNA: TGTGCCAGCAGCTCCGAGGGCCTATACACTGAAGCTTTCTTT
V gene: TRBV5-4; clone size: -; J gene: TRBJ2-5; D gene: TRBD2; CDR3 protein: CASSFRTSVEETQYF; CDR3 DNA: TGTGCCAGCAGCTTCCGGACTAGCGTAGAAGAGACCCAGTACTTC
V gene: TRBV19; clone size: -; J gene: TRBJ1-2; D gene: -; CDR3 protein: CASTWTPEVNYGYTF; CDR3 DNA: TGTGCCAGTACCTGGACTCCGGAGGTTAACTATGGCTACACCTTC
V gene: TRBV13; clone size: -; J gene: TRBJ2-2; D gene: TRBD1; CDR3 protein: CASSLGTGDTGELFF; CDR3 DNA: TGTGCCAGCAGCTTGGGGACAGGGGACACCGGGGAGCTGTTTTTT
V gene: TRBV11-2; clone size: -; J gene: TRBJ1-2; D gene: TRBD1; CDR3 protein: CASTPDRIYGYTF; CDR3 DNA: TGTGCCAGCACCCCGGACAGGATCTATGGCTACACCTTC
V gene: TRBV29-1; clone size: -; J gene: TRBJ1-2; D gene: TRBD1; CDR3 protein: CSVRTGTNANYGYTF; CDR3 DNA: TGCAGCGTTAGGACAGGGACCAATGCTAACTATGGCTACACCTTC
V gene: TRBV9; clone size: -; J gene: TRBJ2-3; D gene: TRBD1; CDR3 protein: CASSAAGRGSTDTQYF; CDR3 DNA: TGTGCCAGCAGCGCGGCGGGCAGGGGGTCTACAGATACGCAGTATTTT
V gene: TRBV7-8; clone size: once; J gene: TRBJ2-7; D gene: TRBD1; CDR3 protein: CASSPGDSSYEQYF; CDR3 DNA: TGTGCCAGCAGCCCCGGGGACAGCTCCTACGAGCAGTACTTC
V gene: TRBV28; clone size: -; J gene: TRBJ2-5; D gene: -; CDR3 protein: CASNSRETQYF; CDR3 DNA: TGTGCCAGCAACTCAAGAGAGACCCAGTACTTC